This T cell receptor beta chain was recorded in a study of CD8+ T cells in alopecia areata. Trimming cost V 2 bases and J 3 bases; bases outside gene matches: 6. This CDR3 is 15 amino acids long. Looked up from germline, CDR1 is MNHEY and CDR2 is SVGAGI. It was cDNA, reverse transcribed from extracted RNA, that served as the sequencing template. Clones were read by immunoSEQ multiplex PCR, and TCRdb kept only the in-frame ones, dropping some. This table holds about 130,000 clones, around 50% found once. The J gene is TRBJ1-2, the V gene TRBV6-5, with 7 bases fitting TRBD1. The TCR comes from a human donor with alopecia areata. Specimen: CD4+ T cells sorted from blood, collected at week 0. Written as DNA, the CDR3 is TGTGCCAGCAGTTACGGGAGGGGGCTGGACTATGGCTACACCTTC. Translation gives CASSYGRGLDYGYTF.